This T cell receptor (beta chain) was sequenced during a study of blood T cell repertoires in COVID-19 (dated by TCRdb to about 2020). About the full investigation: Samples covering the acute and convalescent phases of COVID-19 were provided by collaborators in the United States, Italy and Spain. The prospective study material was composed of cDNA or gDNA derived from T cells, B-cell-depleted T cells, or PBMCs. Subjects who had been exposed to COVID-19, were actively infected with it, or had recovered from it provided the deeply sampled blood TCRbeta repertoires that made up the dataset. The repertoires were made available in a free public database intended to serve as a resource for research on the immune response to SARS-CoV-2. Samples came from the ongoing ImmuneRACE study (first 160 participants) plus 1,254 subjects from 6 global collaborators. Nearly every sample came with metadata listing a de-identified subject ID, COVID-19 status, age in years and sex. Where available, HLA class I and class II types were taken from metadata supplied by the sample provider and were not determined by assay-based typing.

TCRbeta CDR3 regions were amplified from genomic DNA by means of the immunoSEQ Assay, a bias-controlled multiplex PCR. The study's processing was this. Within the assay, amplification of reference gene primers was used to estimate how many nucleated cells each sample contained. To quantify the absolute abundance of each unique TCRbeta CDR3 rearrangement, sequence reads were collapsed and filtered. For each sample, productive Simpson clonality was calculated as the square root of Simpson's diversity index across productive rearrangements. In its TCRdb copy, this immuneACCESS table keeps in-frame sequences only and misses some clones. Where compared with another copy, unresolved V genes explain less than half of these, and the others have no known cause. From that table come the V and J calls and clone size; the DNA was used to work out D and trimming. This sample comprises 220,000 or so clones, 70% to 85% of them detected only once. Clones ranked in the top ten supply under 3.5% of the sample.

Reading the germline V gene gives CDR1 LGHNT and CDR2 FRNRAP. V ends up 0 bases short and J 5 bases short, with an unmatched junction base count of 6. Spanning cysteine to phenylalanine, the CDR3 consists of 16 amino acids. Kept here is only the CDR3 DNA, which spans 48 bases and is read in frame from base 1. Study-wide conclusions, independent of this receptor: How much clinical and demographic metadata was included differed by source and by participant, and the metadata was provided uncurated.

A note on this clone: The target of this receptor is not known. It has no much larger one-base neighbor in the sample; base qualities were not kept.

Participants in the prospective study were aged about 18 to 89 years, lived in more than 20 United States geographic areas, and enrolled through a virtual design. To assign participants to cohorts, the prospective study relied on clinical history that participants themselves reported in a screening survey and a study questionnaire. Recovered participants in ImmuneRACE Cohort 3 were defined as having two consecutive negative NP/OP PCR tests, clearance from a healthcare professional, or resolution of symptoms. In the prospective study, mobile phlebotomists collected whole blood, serum and a nasopharyngeal or oropharyngeal swab from each participant. Additional blood draws and questionnaires over an approximately 2-month period could optionally be provided by prospective study participants. Before DNA extraction, prospective study blood samples were shipped either frozen or at room temperature.

This clonotype was obtained from a woman aged 60-70 years who had recovered from COVID-19. Material: PBMCs or T cells enriched from blood (not recorded which). The receptor chain draws on TRBV12-5 and TRBJ1-5; 8 nucleotides in the junction match TRBD1. The CDR3 reads as follows: CASGLVQGVGHQPQHF. The DNA sequence is as follows: TGTGCTAGTGGTTTGGTACAGGGGGTGGGTCATCAGCCCCAGCATTTT.